Shown below are 24 T cell receptor beta chains from a single sample sequenced in a study of blood T cells in healthy people across ages. For the second PCR, which ran for about 6 to 11 cycles, a sample-barcoded 5' primer and a J-beta primer mix were used. TCRdb re-derived calls from the 5' RACE reads in MiXCR, one entry per CDR3 protein. The sample includes around 990,000 distinct CDR3 sequences, roughly two fifths of them seen just once. Sequenced: blood. These receptors were obtained from a man between 18 and 29 years old in good health.

This clonotype was seen more than once but under ten times. The J gene is TRBJ2-7, the V gene TRBV20-1; D call uncertain. Trimming took off 0 bases at V and 7 bases at J, with 13 bases between the two ends. The germline CDR1 and CDR2 sequences are DFQATT and SNEGSKA (reference sequence). This CDR3 spans 13 amino acids. The CDR3 DNA reads as TGCAGTGCTAGAGATCACAGTTCAGGAGAGCAGTACTTC. Translated, it gives CSARDHSSGEQYF.

This rearrangement joins TRBV30 to TRBJ2-1; 7 bases are a match to TRBD1. Trimming took 4 bases from V and 0 from J; bases not matched to a gene: 3. The CDR3 loop spans 14 amino acids. In germline, CDR1 is GTSNPN, CDR2 SVGIG (reference sequence). The CDR3 protein is CAWIRDSSYNEQFF. The DNA of the CDR3 is TGTGCCTGGATCAGGGACAGCTCCTACAATGAGCAGTTCTTC.

The chain couples TRBV28 to TRBJ2-3, with no clear D. V was shortened by 6 bases and J by 5 bases, with 15 bases between the two germline ends. The CDR3 has 14 residues. CDR1 MDHEN and CDR2 SYDVKM come from the germline V gene. CDR3 sequence: CASRRNKLRDTQYF. The CDR3 DNA reads as TGTGCCAGCAGGAGAAACAAACTAAGAGATACGCAGTATTTT.

This rearrangement joins TRBV2 to TRBJ2-1; D perhaps matches TRBD2 (7 bases). Trimming removed 0 bases from V and 5 bases from J, with 14 bases in between. CDR1 and CDR2 (germline): SNHLY, FYNNEI. The CDR3 length is 16 residues. CDR3 in DNA: TGTGCCAGCAGTGAAGCGCTCGAGGGGGGGGACAATGAGCAGTTCTTC. Translation gives CASSEALEGGDNEQFF.

This clonotype occurred once. This chain uses TRBV12-3 or TRBV12-4 with TRBJ2-7; 9 nucleotides line up with TRBD1. The CDR3 is made up of 14 amino acids. V lost 5 bases and J lost 3; bases outside the gene matches: 5. The CDR3 is CASSHKGQGYEQYF. CDR3 nucleotide sequence: TGTGCCAGCAGTCACAAGGGACAGGGCTACGAGCAGTACTTC.

The J gene is TRBJ2-3, the V gene TRBV12-3 or TRBV12-4, with TRBD1 identical over 9 bases. Trimming cost V 6 bases and J 4 bases; bases outside gene matches: 8. The CDR3 contains 15 residues. The DNA for the CDR3 is TGTGCCAGCAGCATCGGGACAGGGAGTGCAGATACGCAGTATTTT. It yields the protein CASSIGTGSADTQYF.

The genes are TRBV2 and TRBJ2-1, with D tentatively TRBD1 (5 bases). Trimming removed 5 bases from V and 2 bases from J, with 10 bases in between. Looked up from germline, CDR1 is SNHLY and CDR2 is FYNNEI. CDR3 length: 14 amino acids. CDR3 sequence reads: CASSPGFAYNEQFF. In DNA, the CDR3 is TGTGCCAGCAGTCCAGGGTTTGCCTACAATGAGCAGTTCTTC.

V usage is TRBV6-5 and J usage is TRBJ2-5, with 7 bases identical to TRBD2. The CDR3 is made up of 16 amino acids. CDR1 MNHEY and CDR2 SVGAGI come from the germline V gene. The trim removed 6 bases at V and 8 bases at J, leaving 18 bases unmatched. CDR3 nucleotide sequence: TGTGCCAGCAGCCCAGGTAGTGGCCGGACTAGTGGTACCCAGTACTTC. This translates into CASSPGSGRTSGTQYF.

This clonotype was seen more than once but under ten times. The chain employs TRBV3-1 and TRBJ2-5, with D unclear. CDR3 length: 15 amino acids. Germline V gene sequence: CDR1 LGHDT, CDR2 YNNKEL (reference sequence). Trimming left V 4 bases short and J 7 bases short, with 19 bases between. This CDR3 reads CASSPIGKSSVTQYF. DNA of the CDR3: TGTGCCAGCAGCCCCATAGGGAAGTCATCGGTGACCCAGTACTTC.

V and J are TRBV9 and TRBJ2-1; no clear D. The V end lost 0 bases, the J end lost 5 bases, and 12 bases lay between the germline ends. Looked up from germline, CDR1 is SGDLS and CDR2 is YYNGEE. The CDR3 runs 15 residues. The CDR3 DNA sequence: TGTGCCAGCAGCGTAGCAGCAGGCATCGACAATGAGCAGTTCTTC. This sequence encodes CASSVAAGIDNEQFF.

This clonotype was observed many times. The chain is built from TRBV27 and TRBJ1-6, with D maybe TRBD1 (6 bases). The CDR3 extends over 13 amino acids. The V end was cut by 2 bases, the J end by 8 bases, with 7 bases between. Looked up from germline, CDR1 is MNHEY and CDR2 is SMNVEV (reference sequence). The CDR3 sequence: CASSLQGYSPLHF. For the CDR3, the DNA is TGTGCCAGCAGTTTACAGGGGTATTCACCCCTCCACTTT.

The chain has TRBV27 and TRBJ1-5; TRBD1 aligns across 8 bases. Trimming removed 8 bases from V and 9 bases from J; junction bases left unmatched: 12. Germline assignment: CDR1 MNHEY and CDR2 SMNVEV (reference sequence). The CDR3 runs to 14 residues. In nucleotides, the CDR3 is TGTGCCAGCGGCTCGCAGGGGGCTTTCGGGCCCCAGCATTTT. This codes for CASGSQGAFGPQHF.

This clonotype was found a few times. The rearrangement links TRBV12-3 or TRBV12-4 to TRBJ2-7; D possibly corresponds to TRBD2 (8 bases). The CDR3 consists of 14 residues. V was shortened by 5 bases and J by 2 bases, with 13 bases between the two germline ends. The DNA for the CDR3 is TGTGCCAGCAGTCGCGGGGGGACAGCCTACGAGCAGTACTTC. Its protein product is CASSRGGTAYEQYF.

This clonotype has a single count. This chain connects TRBV30 to TRBJ1-6, with D perhaps matching TRBD1 (5 bases). The germline V and J ends were trimmed by 1 base and 7 bases, with 14 bases remaining between them. Germline CDR1 reads GTSNPN; CDR2 reads SVGIG (reference sequence). The CDR3 has 15 residues. DNA of the CDR3: TGTGCCTGGAGTGGCCCCGGGACTGAAAATTCACCCCTCCACTTT. As protein: CAWSGPGTENSPLHF.

V and J are TRBV20-1 and TRBJ2-5; D is uncertain. Trimming took off 1 base at V and 4 bases at J, with 16 bases between the two ends. The germline V gene encodes CDR1 DFQATT and CDR2 SNEGSKA (reference sequence). The CDR3 runs to 15 residues. CDR3 DNA: TGCAGTGCTAGAGGTCTCGGCTTGCCAGGAGAGACCCAGTACTTC. This encodes CSARGLGLPGETQYF.

The chain joins TRBV7-3 to TRBJ2-2, with a possible D match to TRBD2 (7 bases). V shed 0 bases and J shed 3 bases, with 20 bases lying between them. CDR1 and CDR2 from the germline V gene are SGHTA and FQGTGA. This CDR3 is 19 amino acids long. CDR3 residues: CASSLTAGAFSLDTGELFF. In nucleotides, the CDR3 is TGTGCCAGCAGCTTAACGGCGGGGGCCTTCTCATTGGACACCGGGGAGCTGTTTTTT.

This chain joins TRBV20-1 and TRBJ2-7, with D tentatively TRBD1 (6 bases). V dropped 2 bases and J dropped 3 bases, with 20 bases sitting between them. CDR1 and CDR2 (germline): DFQATT, SNEGSKA (reference sequence). The CDR3 consists of 16 residues. The CDR3 DNA is TGCAGTGCTAGACTCACAGGGCCCCAGATCCGCTACGAGCAGTACTTC. This codes for CSARLTGPQIRYEQYF.

The chain joins TRBV7-2 to TRBJ1-3; D gene unclear. Trimming stripped 1 base from V and 3 bases from J, with 4 bases between. Germline V lookup: CDR1 SGHTA, CDR2 FQGNSA. The CDR3 has 13 residues. The CDR3 here is CASSLGGGNTIYF. The DNA for the CDR3 is TGTGCCAGCAGCTTAGGGGGTGGAAACACCATATATTTT.

J is TRBJ2-3 and V is TRBV5-6, with 7 bases aligning to TRBD1. The CDR3 extends over 15 amino acids. V dropped 5 bases and J dropped 6; count of bases not matched to a gene: 12. Per germline, CDR1 SGHDT and CDR2 YYEEEE. The CDR3 DNA sequence: TGTGCCAGCAGTGGACAGGCAGGCCTTCGGGATACGCAGTATTTT. It yields the protein CASSGQAGLRDTQYF. Drawing the rest from reference TRBV5-6 and TRBJ2-3, the complete variable domain is DAGVTQSPTHLIKTRGQQVTLRCSPKSGHDTVSWYQQALGQGPQFIFQYYEEEERQRGNFPDRFSGHQFPNYSSELNVNALLLGDSALYLCASSGQAGLRDTQYFGPGTRLTVL.

This clonotype turned up a few times. The chain recombines TRBV29-1 with TRBJ2-3, with 10 positions matching TRBD1. There are 14 residues in the CDR3. The V segment lost 7 bases and the J segment 6 bases; nucleotides outside the gene matches: 10. Germline values: CDR1 SQVTM, CDR2 ANQGSEA. The CDR3 here is CSARTGGGGDTQYF. CDR3 DNA: TGCAGCGCCCGGACAGGGGGGGGAGGCGATACGCAGTATTTT.

The V and J genes are TRBV7-9 and TRBJ2-3, with TRBD2 identical over 7 bases. Losses at the gene ends were 5 bases for V and 0 bases for J; bases not matched to a gene: 5. Germline V gene lookup returns CDR1 SEHNR and CDR2 FQNEAQ (reference sequence). The CDR3 runs 15 residues. CDR3 coding DNA: TGTGCCAGCAGCCAAACTAGCGAGAGCACAGATACGCAGTATTTT. Protein: CASSQTSESTDTQYF. The variable domain in full, with the rest retrieved from reference TRBV7-9 and TRBJ2-3, is DTGVSQNPRHKITKRGQNVTFRCDPISEHNRLYWYRQTLGQGPEFLTYFQNEAQLEKSRLLSDRFSAERPKGSFSTLEIQRTEQGDSAMYLCASSQTSESTDTQYFGPGTRLTVL.

This clonotype came up once. One junction end disagrees with the germline gene, perhaps due to a read error. The V call is TRBV27, the J call TRBJ2-1; TRBD1 or TRBD2 may be the D gene (5 bases each). The germline V gene has CDR1 MNHEY and CDR2 SMNVEV (reference sequence). The CDR3 is 16 amino acids. The CDR3 sequence: CASSLLTRGTYNELFF. CDR3 in DNA: TGTGCCAGCAGTTTACTTACTCGGGGCACCTACAATGAGCTGTTCTTC.

The gene calls are TRBV20-1 and TRBJ2-3; D might be TRBD1 (7 bases). The germline V gene encodes CDR1 DFQATT and CDR2 SNEGSKA (reference sequence). This CDR3 is built from 15 residues. Trimming left V 5 bases short and J 0 bases short, with 15 bases between. CDR3 region: CSACGTVSSTDTQYF. For the CDR3, the DNA is TGCAGTGCTTGCGGGACAGTCTCTAGCACAGATACGCAGTATTTT.

CDR3 in amino acids: CASSFWTGSKNYGYTF. The CDR3 nucleotides are TGTGCCAGCAGTTTCTGGACAGGGTCAAAAAACTATGGCTACACCTTC. This chain joins TRBV27 and TRBJ1-2, with 8 bases that match TRBD1. Germline-derived CDR1 and CDR2 are MNHEY and SMNVEV (reference sequence). The CDR3 consists of 16 residues. The trim removed 3 bases at V and 2 bases at J, leaving 8 bases unmatched.